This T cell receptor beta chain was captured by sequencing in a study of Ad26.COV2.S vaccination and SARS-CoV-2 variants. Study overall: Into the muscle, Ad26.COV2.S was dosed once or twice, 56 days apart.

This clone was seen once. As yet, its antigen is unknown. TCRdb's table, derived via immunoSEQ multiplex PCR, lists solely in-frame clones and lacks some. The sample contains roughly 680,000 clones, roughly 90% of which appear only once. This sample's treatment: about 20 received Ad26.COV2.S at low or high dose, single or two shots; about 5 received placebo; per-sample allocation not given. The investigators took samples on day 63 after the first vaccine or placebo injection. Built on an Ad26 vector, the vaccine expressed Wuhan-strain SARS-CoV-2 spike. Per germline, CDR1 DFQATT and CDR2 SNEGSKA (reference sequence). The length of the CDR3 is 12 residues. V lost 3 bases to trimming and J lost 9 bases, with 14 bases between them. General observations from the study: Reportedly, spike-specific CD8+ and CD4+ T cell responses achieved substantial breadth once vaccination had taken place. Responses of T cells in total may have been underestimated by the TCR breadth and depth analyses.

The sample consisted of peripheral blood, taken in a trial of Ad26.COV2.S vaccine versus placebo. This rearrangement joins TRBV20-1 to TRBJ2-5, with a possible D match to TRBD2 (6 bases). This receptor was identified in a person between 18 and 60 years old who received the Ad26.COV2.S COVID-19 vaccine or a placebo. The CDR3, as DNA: TGCAGTGCTAGTCGTCTGAGGGAGGCCCAGTACTTC. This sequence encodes CSASRLREAQYF.